This TCR beta chain was retrieved from a study of cytomegalovirus exposure and HLA in healthy donors. Study outcomes and limitations: Differences between HLA loci emerged in a later analysis of TCR association rates, with DRB1 most and HLA-C fewest.

The primer mix had 60 Vbeta and 13 Jbeta primers. Data came from immunoSEQ multiplex PCR; TCRdb stores just in-frame clones and leaves some out. The sample shows 110,000 or so clones, 65% to 80% of them seen only once. Concerning this clone: The antigen remains unidentified.

CDR3 length equals 16 residues. Germline V lookup: CDR1 SGHDT, CDR2 YYEEEE. V was shortened by 2 bases and J by 0 bases, with 12 bases between the two germline ends. This receptor was taken from a woman aged 40 to 50 in good health and CMV-seropositive. This rearrangement joins TRBV5-6 to TRBJ2-4, with a tentative D call TRBD1 (6 bases). The sequenced sample was PBMCs. The CDR3 spells CASSLGTNLAKNIQYF. The CDR3 region has the DNA TGTGCCAGCAGCTTAGGGACAAACCTAGCCAAAAACATTCAGTACTTC.